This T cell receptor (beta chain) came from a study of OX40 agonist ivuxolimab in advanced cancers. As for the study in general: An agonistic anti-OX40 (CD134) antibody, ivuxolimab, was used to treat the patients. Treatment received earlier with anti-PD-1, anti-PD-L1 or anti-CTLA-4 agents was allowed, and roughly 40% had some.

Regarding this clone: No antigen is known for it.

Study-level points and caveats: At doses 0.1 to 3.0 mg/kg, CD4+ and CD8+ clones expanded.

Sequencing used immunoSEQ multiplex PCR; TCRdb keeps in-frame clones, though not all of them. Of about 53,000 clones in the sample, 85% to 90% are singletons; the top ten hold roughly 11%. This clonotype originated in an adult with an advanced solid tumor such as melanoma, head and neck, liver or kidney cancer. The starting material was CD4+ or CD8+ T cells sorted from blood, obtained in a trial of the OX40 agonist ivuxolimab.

This chain's CDR3 is CASSLAGHTDTQYF. In nucleotides, the CDR3 is TGCGCCAGCAGCCTAGCGGGACACACAGATACGCAGTATTTT. The rearrangement uses TRBV5-1 and TRBJ2-3; 9 bases align to TRBD2. Germline CDR1 reads SGHRS; CDR2 reads YFSETQ. CDR3 size: 14 residues. The trim removed 4 bases at V and 2 bases at J, leaving 2 bases unmatched.